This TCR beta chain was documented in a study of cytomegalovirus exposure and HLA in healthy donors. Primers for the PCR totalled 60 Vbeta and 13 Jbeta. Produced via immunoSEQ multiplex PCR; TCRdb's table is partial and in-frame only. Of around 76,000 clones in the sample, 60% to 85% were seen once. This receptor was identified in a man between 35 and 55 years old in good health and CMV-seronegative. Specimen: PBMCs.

DNA of the CDR3: TGTGCCAGCAGCTTAAGAGGCCCCTCGGGGAACACTGAAGCTTTCTTT. The encoded protein is CASSLRGPSGNTEAFF. The chain is built from TRBV7-3 and TRBJ1-1; D uncertain. From germline, CDR1 is SGHTA and CDR2 FQGTGA. The length of the CDR3 is 16 residues. V was cut by 1 base and J by 1 base, with 13 bases left in between.